A selection of T cell receptor beta chains follows, all from one sample in a study of OX40 agonist ivuxolimab in advanced cancers. Using immunoSEQ multiplex PCR, the repertoire was profiled, and TCRdb retains in-frame clones only, with some absent. The sample consists of 25,000 to 35,000 clones, roughly 87% of them appearing once. Specimen: CD4+ or CD8+ T cells sorted from blood, collected in a trial of the OX40 agonist ivuxolimab. Receptors were obtained from an adult with an advanced solid tumor such as melanoma, head and neck, liver or kidney cancer. The CDR3 runs from the conserved cysteine through the conserved F or W. D genes are given only for firm matches. Clone sizes are given selectively: once, few, many, or a class where the clone is expanded.

CDR3aa: CASSSGQNYGYTF
CDR3nt: TGCGCCAGCAGCTCGGGACAGAACTATGGCTACACCTTC
d_gene: TRBD1
j_gene: TRBJ1-2
abundance: -
v_gene: TRBV5-1

CDR3aa: CASSLSGETQYF
CDR3nt: TGTGCCAGCAGTTTATCGGGCGAGACCCAGTACTTC
d_gene: -
j_gene: TRBJ2-5
abundance: -
v_gene: TRBV27

CDR3aa: CASSVGGPGNYGYTF
CDR3nt: TGTGCCAGCAGCGTAGGGGGGCCAGGCAACTATGGCTACACCTTC
d_gene: -
j_gene: TRBJ1-2
abundance: once
v_gene: TRBV9

CDR3aa: CASSYDSGRSYNEQFF
CDR3nt: TGTGCCAGCAGTTACGATTCGGGACGCTCCTACAATGAGCAGTTCTTC
d_gene: -
j_gene: TRBJ2-1
abundance: once
v_gene: TRBV6-5

CDR3aa: CASSSLYSGRRDTQYF
CDR3nt: TGTGCCAGCAGTTCCCTCTATAGCGGGAGGAGGGATACGCAGTATTTT
d_gene: TRBD2
j_gene: TRBJ2-3
abundance: -
v_gene: TRBV27

CDR3aa: CASSQDLGRGSDTQYF
CDR3nt: TGCGCCAGCAGCCAAGATCTGGGCAGGGGGTCAGATACGCAGTATTTT
d_gene: TRBD1
j_gene: TRBJ2-3
abundance: once
v_gene: TRBV4-3

CDR3aa: CASGAQGSNQPQHF
CDR3nt: TGTGCCAGCGGTGCCCAGGGCAGCAATCAGCCCCAGCATTTT
d_gene: -
j_gene: TRBJ1-5
abundance: once
v_gene: TRBV27

CDR3aa: CASSPGGQSYNSPLHF
CDR3nt: TGTGCCAGCAGCCCTGGGGGACAGTCCTATAATTCACCCCTCCACTTT
d_gene: TRBD1
j_gene: TRBJ1-6
abundance: -
v_gene: TRBV28

CDR3aa: CASSPTGGWEQYF
CDR3nt: TGTGCCAGCAGCCCGACAGGGGGCTGGGAGCAGTACTTC
d_gene: TRBD1
j_gene: TRBJ2-7
abundance: -
v_gene: TRBV6-5

CDR3aa: CASSAGGLKDTQYF
CDR3nt: TGTGCCAGCAGCGCGGGGGGGCTTAAAGATACGCAGTATTTT
d_gene: TRBD2
j_gene: TRBJ2-3
abundance: -
v_gene: TRBV9

CDR3aa: CASSQMRHSPLHF
CDR3nt: TGCGCCAGCAGCCAAATGCGACACTCACCCCTCCACTTT
d_gene: -
j_gene: TRBJ1-6
abundance: -
v_gene: TRBV4-3

CDR3aa: CAWSVSGGGIDTQYF
CDR3nt: TGTGCCTGGAGTGTTTCGGGAGGAGGGATTGATACGCAGTATTTT
d_gene: TRBD2
j_gene: TRBJ2-3
abundance: -
v_gene: TRBV30

CDR3aa: CASSLAGVTGELFF
CDR3nt: TGTGCCAGTAGTCTAGCGGGAGTTACCGGGGAGCTGTTTTTT
d_gene: TRBD2
j_gene: TRBJ2-2
abundance: -
v_gene: TRBV19

CDR3aa: CASSLGRASYPNYEQYF
CDR3nt: TGTGCCAGCAGTCTCGGGAGGGCCTCCTACCCGAATTACGAGCAGTACTTC
d_gene: TRBD2
j_gene: TRBJ2-7
abundance: -
v_gene: TRBV5-4

CDR3aa: CASSLRPSYYNEQFF
CDR3nt: TGTGCCAGCAGCTTAAGACCGAGTTACTACAATGAGCAGTTCTTC
d_gene: -
j_gene: TRBJ2-1
abundance: -
v_gene: TRBV7-3

CDR3aa: CASSYGVSGGEQFF
CDR3nt: TGTGCCAGCAGTTACGGAGTTTCCGGGGGTGAGCAGTTCTTC
d_gene: -
j_gene: TRBJ2-1
abundance: -
v_gene: TRBV6-6

CDR3aa: CASSFTGSTEDEQYF
CDR3nt: TGTGCCAGCAGCTTTACCGGGTCTACGGAGGACGAGCAGTACTTC
d_gene: -
j_gene: TRBJ2-7
abundance: once
v_gene: TRBV7-9